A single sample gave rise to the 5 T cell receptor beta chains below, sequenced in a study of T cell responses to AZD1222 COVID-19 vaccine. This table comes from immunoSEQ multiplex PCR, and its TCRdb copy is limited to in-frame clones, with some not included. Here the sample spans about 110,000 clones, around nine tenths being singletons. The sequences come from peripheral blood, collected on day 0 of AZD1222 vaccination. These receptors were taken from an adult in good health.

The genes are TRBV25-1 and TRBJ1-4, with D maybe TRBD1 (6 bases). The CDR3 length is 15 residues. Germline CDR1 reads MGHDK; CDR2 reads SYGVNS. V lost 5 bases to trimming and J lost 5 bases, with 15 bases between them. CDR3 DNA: TGTGCCAGCAGTAGGTCCCAGGGGAGAAATGAAAAACTGTTTTTT. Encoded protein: CASSRSQGRNEKLFF.

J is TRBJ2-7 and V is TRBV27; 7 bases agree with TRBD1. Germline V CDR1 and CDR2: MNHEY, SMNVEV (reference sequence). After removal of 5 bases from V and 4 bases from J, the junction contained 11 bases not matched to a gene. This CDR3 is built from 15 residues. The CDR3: CASSPRADRDYEQYV. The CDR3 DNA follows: TGTGCCAGCAGTCCACGGGCCGACAGGGATTACGAGCAGTACGTC.

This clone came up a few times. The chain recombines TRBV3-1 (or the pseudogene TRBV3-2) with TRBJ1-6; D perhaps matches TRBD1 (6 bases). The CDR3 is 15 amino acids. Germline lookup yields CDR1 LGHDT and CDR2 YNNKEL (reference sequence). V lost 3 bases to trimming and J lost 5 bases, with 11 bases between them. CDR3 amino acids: CASSQVQGNNSPLHF. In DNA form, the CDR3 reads TGTGCCAGCAGCCAGGTACAGGGCAATAATTCACCCCTCCACTTT.

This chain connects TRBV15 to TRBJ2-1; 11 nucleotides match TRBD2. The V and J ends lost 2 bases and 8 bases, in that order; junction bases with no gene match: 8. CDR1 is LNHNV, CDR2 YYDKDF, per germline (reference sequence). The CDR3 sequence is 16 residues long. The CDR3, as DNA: TGTGCCACCAGCAGACCCACTAGCGGGAGTCAATATGAGCAGTTCTTC. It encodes CATSRPTSGSQYEQFF.

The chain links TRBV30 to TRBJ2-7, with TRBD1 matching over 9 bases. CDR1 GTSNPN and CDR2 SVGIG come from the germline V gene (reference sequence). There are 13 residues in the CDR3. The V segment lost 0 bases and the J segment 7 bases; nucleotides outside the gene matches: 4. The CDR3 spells CAWSVTGGAEQYF. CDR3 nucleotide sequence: TGTGCCTGGAGTGTTACAGGGGGCGCGGAGCAGTACTTC.